This T cell receptor (beta chain) was documented in a study of T cells in Graves' hyperthyroidism and ophthalmopathy. A Clinical Activity Score of at least 3, a NOSPECS grade of at least 4 and a duration under 3 months were recorded in the ophthalmopathy patients. The diagnostic basis comprised clinical symptoms, serum thyroxine and TRAb, thyroid ultrasound and orbital computed tomography. PBMCs were obtained from about 9 ml fresh peripheral blood. Trimming removed 6 bases from V and 3 bases from J; junction bases left unmatched: 5. The CDR3 is made up of 13 amino acids. Notes on the study in general: Appearing also in blood were most of the thyroid clonotypes expanded above 0.001.

This clonotype was seen at least ten times. The antigen remains undetermined. TCR beta CDR3 regions were amplified from RNA. The HTBI primer set was used in a first-round RT-PCR of the TCR CDR3. TCRdb passed the multiplex PCR reads through MiXCR, listing each CDR3 protein once. The repertoire holds 300,000 to 450,000 distinct CDR3 sequences, 15% to 20% seen once, with 15% in the top ten. Sequenced material: blood. The sequence came from a woman aged 40-49 years with Graves' ophthalmopathy. This sequence joins TRBV12-3 or TRBV12-4 and TRBJ2-7, with 7 nucleotides matching TRBD1. CDR3 sequence: CASSPGTVYEQYF. The CDR3 nucleotides read TGTGCCAGCAGCCCGGGGACAGTCTACGAGCAGTACTTC.